This TCR beta chain was recovered during a study of technical replicates of blood from several donors. Sequencing was performed with immunoSEQ multiplex PCR; in TCRdb, only in-frame clones are kept and a portion is missing. The data contain approximately 76,000 clones, roughly 85% of them seen just once; the ten biggest clones take up 4.5% to 5.5%. This CDR3 is built from 15 residues. CDR1 and CDR2 (germline): SGHRS, YFSETQ. Deletions cut 4 bases from V and 4 bases from J, with 15 bases between. This TCR came from a human donor in good health. Some clones in this sample may be carry-over from other donors' samples. Sequencing input: PBMCs. V usage is TRBV5-1 and J usage is TRBJ2-1; TRBD2 might be the D (6 bases). This chain's CDR3 is CASSENSGKYNEQFF. Here the CDR3 DNA reads TGCGCCAGCAGCGAAAATAGCGGAAAATACAATGAGCAGTTCTTC.